This TCR beta chain came from a study of blood T cells in healthy people across ages. Across the whole study: Template switching picked up about one barcoded beta molecule for each two T cells.

Germline CDR1 is LNHDA and CDR2 is SQIVND (reference sequence). The CDR3 sequence is 14 residues long. V lost 5 bases to trimming and J lost 2 bases, with 12 bases between them. Primed by a sample-barcoded 5' primer and a J-beta primer mix, a second PCR proceeded for 7 to 11 cycles. MiXCR, applied by TCRdb to the 5' RACE reads, yields one record per CDR3 protein. Among 630,000 or so distinct CDR3 sequences listed, less than 40% were seen once. This chain joins TRBV19 and TRBJ1-2; D perhaps matches TRBD1 (5 bases). Sequencing used blood. This receptor was obtained from a woman older than 75 in good health. The CDR3 region has the DNA TGTGCCAGTAGTGAGACAGTTTTAAACTATGGCTACACCTTC. It translates to CASSETVLNYGYTF.